The 7 T cell receptor beta chains in this list originate from one sample, sequenced in a study of a mutant IDH1 vaccine in newly diagnosed glioma (dated by TCRdb to about 2021). No antigen has been assigned to these receptors. Receptor libraries were prepared by the immunoSEQ multiplex PCR assay. Not all clones reach the TCRdb copy of this immuneACCESS table, which keeps in-frame sequences only. Checked studies attribute under half of the gap to unresolved V genes and leave the rest unexplained. Counted in this sample were around 40,000 clones; 75% to 90% of them appeared once. Together, the top ten hold about 1.5% of the sample. Taken with the paper, the label for time point translates to: week 35, safety follow-up. A 20-mer mutant IDH1 peptide at 300 micrograms in Montanide made up each vaccine dose, which was injected subcutaneously together with topical imiquimod. The sequencing here drew on PBMCs, taken from a glioma patient whose treatment included an IDH1 peptide vaccine. Source of these receptors: a middle-aged man with glioma.

This chain joins TRBV5-4 and TRBJ2-1; D might be TRBD2 (7 bases). Germline-derived CDR1 and CDR2 are SGHNT and YYREEE (reference sequence). The V end was cut by 3 bases, the J end by 3 bases, with 16 bases between. The CDR3 spans 16 residues. CDR3 sequence reads: CASSSGAGAIYNEQFF. The CDR3 DNA follows: TGTGCCAGCAGCTCGGGCGCGGGGGCCATCTACAATGAGCAGTTCTTC.

In its sample, this clone was seen a few times. This chain links TRBV6-4 with TRBJ2-1, with 11 bases lining up with TRBD2. V lost 4 bases and J lost 9; bases outside the gene matches: 11. This CDR3 spans 16 amino acids. Looked up from germline, CDR1 is MRHNA and CDR2 is SNTAGT. DNA of the CDR3: TGTGCCAGCAGTGTTACCGGGACTAGCGGCGGGGGTGAGCAGTTCTTC. The encoded protein is CASSVTGTSGGGEQFF.

This chain joins TRBV7-2 and TRBJ1-2; TRBD1 agrees at 7 bases. The CDR3 consists of 18 residues. Trimming at V came to 0 bases and at J to 4 bases, leaving 14 bases not matched to a gene. The germline V gene has CDR1 SGHTA and CDR2 FQGNSA. The CDR3 region is CASSLAVGSQGGPYGYTF. CDR3 nucleotide sequence: TGTGCCAGCAGCTTAGCCGTAGGAAGCCAGGGGGGCCCCTATGGCTACACCTTC.

This clone was seen once. The rearrangement links TRBV2 to TRBJ1-6; D is unresolved. Germline V gene data show CDR1 as SNHLY and CDR2 as FYNNEI. V was pared by 2 bases and J by 2 bases, with 13 bases between. This CDR3 is built from 17 residues. This chain's CDR3 is CASSEPPGTTYNSPLHF. CDR3 in DNA: TGTGCCAGCAGTGAACCCCCGGGAACTACCTATAATTCACCCCTCCACTTT.

The chain has TRBV29-1 and TRBJ2-1; 11 bases agree with TRBD2. The CDR3 is 14 amino acids. The V segment lost 7 bases and the J segment 8 bases; nucleotides outside the gene matches: 10. The germline V gene encodes CDR1 SQVTM and CDR2 ANQGSEA. CDR3 loop: CSADSGRAGDEQFF. CDR3 bases: TGCAGCGCCGATAGCGGGAGGGCCGGAGATGAGCAGTTCTTC.

The V call is TRBV28, the J call TRBJ1-2; 9 bases are shared with TRBD1. The CDR3 sequence is 15 residues long. Germline V CDR1 and CDR2: MDHEN, SYDVKM. The V and J ends lost 6 bases and 3 bases, in that order; junction bases with no gene match: 8. The CDR3 DNA is TGTGCCAGCAGAGAGACCGGGACAGGGTACTATGGCTACACCTTC. It translates to CASRETGTGYYGYTF.

The chain is built from TRBV12-5 and TRBJ2-2, with 9 nucleotides matching TRBD1. V dropped 6 bases and J dropped 7; count of bases not matched to a gene: 18. The CDR3 contains 18 residues. CDR1 LGHNT and CDR2 FRNRAP come from the germline V gene. CDR3 sequence reads: CASGSHFPGQGSGGELFF. DNA of the CDR3: TGTGCTAGTGGCTCACATTTCCCGGGACAGGGCTCTGGCGGGGAGCTGTTTTTT. The entire variable domain, with the rest obtained from reference TRBV12-5 and TRBJ2-2, is as follows: DARVTQTPRHKVTEMGQEVTMRCQPILGHNTVFWYRQTMMQGLELLAYFRNRAPLDDSGMPKDRFSAEMPDATLATLKIQPSEPRDSAVYFCASGSHFPGQGSGGELFFGEGSRLTVL.